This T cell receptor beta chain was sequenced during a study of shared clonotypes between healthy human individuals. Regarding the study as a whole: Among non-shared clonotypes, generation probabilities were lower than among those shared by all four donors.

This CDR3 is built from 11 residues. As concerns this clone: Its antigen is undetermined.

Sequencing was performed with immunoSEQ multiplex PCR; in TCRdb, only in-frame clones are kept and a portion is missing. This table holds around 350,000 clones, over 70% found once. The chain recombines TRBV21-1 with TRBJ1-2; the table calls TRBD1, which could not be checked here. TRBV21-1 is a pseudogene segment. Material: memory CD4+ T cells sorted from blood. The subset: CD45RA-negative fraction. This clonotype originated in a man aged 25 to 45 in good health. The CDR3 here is CASTKGLGYTF. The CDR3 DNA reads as TGTGCCAGCACCAAGGGGCTCGGCTACACCTTC.